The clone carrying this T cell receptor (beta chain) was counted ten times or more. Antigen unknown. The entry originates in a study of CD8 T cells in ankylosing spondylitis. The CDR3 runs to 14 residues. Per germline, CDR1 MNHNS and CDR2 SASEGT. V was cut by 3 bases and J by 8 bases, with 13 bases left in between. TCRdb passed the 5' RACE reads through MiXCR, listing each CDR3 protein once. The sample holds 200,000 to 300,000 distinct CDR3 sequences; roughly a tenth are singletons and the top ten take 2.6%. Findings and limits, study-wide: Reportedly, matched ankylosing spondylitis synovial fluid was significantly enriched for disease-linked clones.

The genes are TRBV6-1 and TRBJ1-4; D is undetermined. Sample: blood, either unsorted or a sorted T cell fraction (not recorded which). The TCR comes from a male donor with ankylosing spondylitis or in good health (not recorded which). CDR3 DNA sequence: TGTGCCAGCAGTGAGATTTCTAATTACGAAAAACTGTTTTTT. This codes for CASSEISNYEKLFF.